The rows below give T cell receptor beta chains drawn from one sample of a study of blood T cell repertoires in COVID-19. TCRdb's table, derived via immunoSEQ multiplex PCR, lists solely in-frame clones and lacks some. The sample carries hundreds of thousands of clones, about four fifths recorded once. The sample taken for sequencing was peripheral blood. All receptors come from a woman aged 40 to 50 with active or convalescent COVID-19. CDR3s include the opening cysteine and the closing phenylalanine or tryptophan. D genes are given only for firm matches. The size entry is marked missing in some rows and otherwise reads once, few, many or a size class.

j_gene	abundance	v_gene	d_gene	CDR3aa	CDR3nt
TRBJ1-5	NA	TRBV10-2	TRBD1	CASSESDRALSNQPQHF	TGCGCCAGCAGTGAGTCGGACAGGGCCCTTAGCAATCAGCCCCAGCATTTT
TRBJ2-5	NA	TRBV29-1	NA	CSVSQGNQETQYF	TGCAGCGTTAGTCAGGGTAACCAAGAGACCCAGTACTTC
TRBJ1-2	NA	TRBV19	NA	CASTRDGGGYGYTF	TGTGCCAGTACCCGGGACGGGGGAGGCTATGGCTACACCTTC
TRBJ2-3	NA	TRBV3-1/TRBV3-2	TRBD2	CASIAGGTDTQYF	TGTGCCAGCATAGCGGGGGGGACAGATACGCAGTATTTT
TRBJ2-1	NA	TRBV11-3	NA	CASSDPGRSYNEQFF	TGTGCCAGCAGCGACCCTGGGCGCTCCTACAATGAGCAGTTCTTC
TRBJ2-3	few	TRBV2	NA	CASSERWTKKRDTQYF	TGTGCCAGCAGTGAAAGATGGACTAAAAAACGTGATACGCAGTATTTT
TRBJ1-2	NA	TRBV28	NA	CASRAGGPTTANYGYTF	TGTGCCAGCCGGGCGGGGGGCCCGACCACAGCTAACTATGGCTACACCTTC
TRBJ1-6	NA	TRBV19	NA	CASSITLTGTNSPLHF	TGTGCCAGTAGTATTACCTTAACAGGGACTAATTCACCCCTCCACTTT
TRBJ1-5	NA	TRBV6-6	TRBD1	CASSFRTGISNQPQHF	TGTGCCAGCAGTTTCCGGACAGGGATTAGCAATCAGCCCCAGCATTTT
TRBJ1-6	once	TRBV12-5	TRBD1	CASAAASGGAYNSPLHF	TGTGCTAGTGCCGCCGCCTCAGGGGGCGCGTATAATTCACCCCTCCACTTT
TRBJ1-5	few	TRBV6-1	NA	CASSEPAGAGGGNQPQHF	TGTGCCAGCAGTGAGCCCGCGGGGGCGGGTGGGGGCAATCAGCCCCAGCATTTT
TRBJ2-1	once	TRBV15	TRBD2	CATSRSYGGGSWNEQFF	TGTGCCACCAGCAGATCTTATGGGGGAGGGTCTTGGAATGAGCAGTTCTTC
TRBJ1-2	NA	TRBV2	NA	CASTEGGVLGYTF	TGTGCCAGCACTGAGGGAGGGGTCTTAGGCTACACCTTC
TRBJ2-6	NA	TRBV5-6	TRBD1	CASSLRQGALGANVLTF	TGTGCCAGCAGCTTGAGACAGGGGGCGCTTGGGGCCAACGTCCTGACTTTC
TRBJ1-1	NA	TRBV18	TRBD1	CASSPTITGGGLNTEAFF	TGTGCCAGCTCACCAACAATCACAGGGGGCGGGTTGAACACTGAAGCTTTCTTT
TRBJ1-2	NA	TRBV7-9	NA	CASSFTGLGGGYTF	TGTGCCAGCAGCTTCACCGGACTCGGCGGGGGCTACACCTTC
TRBJ1-2	NA	TRBV5-4	NA	CASSSLGGGGYTF	TGTGCCAGCAGCTCACTGGGTGGAGGAGGCTACACCTTC
TRBJ2-7	NA	TRBV4-3	NA	CASSQDQRGTYEQYF	TGCGCCAGCAGCCAAGATCAAAGGGGAACCTACGAGCAGTACTTC
TRBJ2-5	NA	TRBV6-2/TRBV6-3	NA	CASSPQGDQETQYF	TGTGCCAGCAGTCCCCAAGGGGACCAAGAGACCCAGTACTTC
TRBJ2-1	NA	TRBV4-1	TRBD2	CASSQPGLAGVENEQFF	TGCGCCAGCAGCCAACCAGGACTAGCGGGAGTCGAGAATGAGCAGTTCTTC
TRBJ2-5	NA	TRBV10-3	NA	CAISEPTRGGEETQYF	TGTGCCATCAGTGAGCCTACTAGGGGGGGGGAAGAGACCCAGTACTTC
TRBJ1-2	NA	TRBV3-1/TRBV3-2	TRBD1	CASSQAQGVLYGYTF	TGTGCCAGCAGCCAAGCACAGGGGGTCCTCTATGGCTACACCTTC
TRBJ2-2	NA	TRBV2	TRBD1	CASRDRGHTGELFF	TGTGCCAGCAGGGACAGGGGACACACCGGGGAGCTGTTTTTT
TRBJ2-6	once	TRBV4-1	TRBD2	CASSLEEGIAGGNSGANVLTF	TGCGCCAGCAGCCTGGAGGAGGGAATAGCGGGAGGGAACTCTGGGGCCAACGTCCTGACTTTC
TRBJ2-3	NA	TRBV4-1	NA	CASSPQGDTQYF	TGCGCCAGCAGCCCCCAGGGAGATACGCAGTATTTT
TRBJ1-3	NA	TRBV7-8	NA	CASSSRQGSSGNTIYF	TGTGCCAGCAGCTCGCGTCAGGGGAGCTCTGGAAACACCATATATTTT